This TCR beta chain was sequenced in a study of patients and donors after allogeneic stem cell transplantation. V lost 7 bases and J lost 4, with 14 bases in between. The CDR3 length is 14 residues. TCRdb ran MiXCR on the RT-PCR reads and lists one entry per CDR3 protein. This table has 200,000 to 250,000 distinct CDR3 sequences, roughly 13% appearing once. Sequenced material: blood, either unsorted or a sorted T cell fraction (not recorded which). This sequence originates from a human donor who was either an allogeneic HSCT recipient or a stem cell or donor lymphocyte infusion donor (not recorded which). It is not recorded whose cells these are; they may come from a transplant donor. V usage is TRBV12-3 or TRBV12-4 and J usage is TRBJ2-4; D gene unclear. CDR3 in amino acids: CASTRGPPKNIQYF. For the CDR3, the DNA is TGTGCCAGCACTAGAGGACCGCCAAAAAACATTCAGTACTTC.